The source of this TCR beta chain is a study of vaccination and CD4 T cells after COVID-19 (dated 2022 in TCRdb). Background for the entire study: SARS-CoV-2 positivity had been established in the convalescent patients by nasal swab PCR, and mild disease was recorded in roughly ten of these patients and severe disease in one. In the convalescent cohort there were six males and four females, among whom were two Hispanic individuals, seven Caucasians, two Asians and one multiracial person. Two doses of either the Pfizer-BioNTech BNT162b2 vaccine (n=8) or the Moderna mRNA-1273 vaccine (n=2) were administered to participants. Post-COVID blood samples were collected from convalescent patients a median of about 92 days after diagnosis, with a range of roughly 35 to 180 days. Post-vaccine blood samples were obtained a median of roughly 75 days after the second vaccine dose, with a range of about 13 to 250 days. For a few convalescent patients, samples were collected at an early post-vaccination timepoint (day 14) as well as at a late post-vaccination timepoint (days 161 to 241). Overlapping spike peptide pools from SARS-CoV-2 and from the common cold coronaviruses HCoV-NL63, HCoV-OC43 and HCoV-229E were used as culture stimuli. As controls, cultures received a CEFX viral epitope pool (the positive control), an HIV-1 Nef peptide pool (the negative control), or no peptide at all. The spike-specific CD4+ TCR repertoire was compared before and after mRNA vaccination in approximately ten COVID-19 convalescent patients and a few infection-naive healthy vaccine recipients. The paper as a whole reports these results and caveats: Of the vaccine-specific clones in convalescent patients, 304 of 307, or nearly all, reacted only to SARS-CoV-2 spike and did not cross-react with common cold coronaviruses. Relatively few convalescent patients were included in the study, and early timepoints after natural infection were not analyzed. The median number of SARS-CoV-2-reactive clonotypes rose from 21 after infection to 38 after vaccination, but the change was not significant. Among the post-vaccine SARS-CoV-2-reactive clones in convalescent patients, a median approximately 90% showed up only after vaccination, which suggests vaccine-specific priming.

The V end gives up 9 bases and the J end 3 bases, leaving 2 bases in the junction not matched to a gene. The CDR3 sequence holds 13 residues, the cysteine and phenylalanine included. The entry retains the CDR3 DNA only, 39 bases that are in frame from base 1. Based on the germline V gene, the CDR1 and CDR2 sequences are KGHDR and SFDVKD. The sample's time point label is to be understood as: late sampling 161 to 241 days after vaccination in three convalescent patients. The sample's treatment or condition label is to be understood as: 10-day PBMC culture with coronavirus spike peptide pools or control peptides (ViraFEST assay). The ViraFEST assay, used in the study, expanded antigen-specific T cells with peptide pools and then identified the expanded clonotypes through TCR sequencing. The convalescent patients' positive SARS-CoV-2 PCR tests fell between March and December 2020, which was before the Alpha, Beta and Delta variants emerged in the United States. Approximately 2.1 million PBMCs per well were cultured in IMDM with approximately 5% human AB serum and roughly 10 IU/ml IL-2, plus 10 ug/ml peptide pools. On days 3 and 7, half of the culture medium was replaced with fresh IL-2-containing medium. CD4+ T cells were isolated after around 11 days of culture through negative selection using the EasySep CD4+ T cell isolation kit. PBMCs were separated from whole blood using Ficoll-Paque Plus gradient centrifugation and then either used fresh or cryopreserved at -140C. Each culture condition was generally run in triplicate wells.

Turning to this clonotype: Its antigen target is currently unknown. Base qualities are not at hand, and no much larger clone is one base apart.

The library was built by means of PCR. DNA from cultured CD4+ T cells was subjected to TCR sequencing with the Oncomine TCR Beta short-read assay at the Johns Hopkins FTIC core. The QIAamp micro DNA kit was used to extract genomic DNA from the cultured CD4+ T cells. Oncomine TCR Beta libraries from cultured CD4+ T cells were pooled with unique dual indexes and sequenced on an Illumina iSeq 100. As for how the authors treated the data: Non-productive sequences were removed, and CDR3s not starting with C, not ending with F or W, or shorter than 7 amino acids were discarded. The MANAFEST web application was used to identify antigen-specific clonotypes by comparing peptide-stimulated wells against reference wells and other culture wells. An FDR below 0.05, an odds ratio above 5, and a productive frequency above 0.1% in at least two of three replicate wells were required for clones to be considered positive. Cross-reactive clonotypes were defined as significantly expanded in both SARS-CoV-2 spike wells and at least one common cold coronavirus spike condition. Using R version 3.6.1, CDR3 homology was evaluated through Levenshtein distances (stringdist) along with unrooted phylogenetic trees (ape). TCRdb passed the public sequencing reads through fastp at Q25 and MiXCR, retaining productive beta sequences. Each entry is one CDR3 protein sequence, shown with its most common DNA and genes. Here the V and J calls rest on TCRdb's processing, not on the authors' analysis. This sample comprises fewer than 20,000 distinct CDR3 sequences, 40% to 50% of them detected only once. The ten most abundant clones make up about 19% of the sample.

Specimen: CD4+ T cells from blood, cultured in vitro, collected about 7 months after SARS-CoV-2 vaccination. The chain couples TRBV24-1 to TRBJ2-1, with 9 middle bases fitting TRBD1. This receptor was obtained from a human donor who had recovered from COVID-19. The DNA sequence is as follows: TGTGCCACCCGACAGGGGGACTACAATGAGCAGTTCTTC. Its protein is CATRQGDYNEQFF.